This is a list of T cell receptor beta chains from one sample in a study of radiotherapy plus CTLA-4 blockade in lung cancer. Measured with immunoSEQ multiplex PCR; TCRdb has only the in-frame clones, and not every one. This sample carries 42,000 or so clones, more than 75% of them seen once, and the ten largest clones take more than 20%. Material: peripheral blood, obtained from a patient treated with radiotherapy plus ipilimumab. These receptors all stem from a human donor with non-small cell lung cancer that progressed on radiotherapy plus ipilimumab. The CDR3 runs from the conserved cysteine through the conserved F or W. D genes are given only for firm matches. Where a row states a size, it is once, few, many or the class of an expanded clone; other rows omit it.

j_call cdr3_length v_call d_call clone_size cdr3_nt cdr3_aa
TRBJ2-1 14 TRBV29-1 TRBD2 - TGCAGCGTCGCCTCTAGCGGGGGCTGGAATGAGCAGTTCTTC CSVASSGGWNEQFF
TRBJ1-2 14 TRBV19 TRBD1 once TGTGCCATTGAGTCCGGGACAGGGGGCTCTGGCTACACCTTC CAIESGTGGSGYTF
TRBJ1-1 13 TRBV6-5 - - TGTGCCAGCAGTTCCACAGGGCACACTGAAGCTTTCTTT CASSSTGHTEAFF
TRBJ2-6 17 TRBV7-9 TRBD1 once TGTGCCAGCAGCCACGGGACAGCCCTCTCTGGGGCCAACGTCCTGACTTTC CASSHGTALSGANVLTF
TRBJ1-1 14 TRBV18 TRBD1 - TGTGCCAGCTCACCCGGGACAGGGCAGTCTGAAGCTTTCTTT CASSPGTGQSEAFF
TRBJ1-2 14 TRBV5-1 - - TGCGCCAGCAGCTTAGAGGTTAATGGCTATGGCTACACCTTC CASSLEVNGYGYTF
TRBJ1-1 16 TRBV4-1 - - TGCGCCAGCAGCCAAGCCTCAGGGGTAGGGAACACTGAAGCTTTCTTT CASSQASGVGNTEAFF
TRBJ2-5 16 TRBV4-1 - - TGCGCCAGCAGCCAACTAACGGGGGGCGGAGGGGAGACCCAGTACTTC CASSQLTGGGGETQYF
TRBJ1-2 15 TRBV23-1 - - TGCGCCAGCAGTCTATGTACAGCTTTTTCCTATGGCTACACCTTC CASSLCTAFSYGYTF
TRBJ1-5 17 TRBV27 TRBD1 - TGTGCCAGCAGTCCCCAGGGGGGGACAGGCTACAATCAGCCCCAGCATTTT CASSPQGGTGYNQPQHF
TRBJ2-3 14 TRBV29-1 - - TGCAGCGGTCGACTCCCCGGGGGCACAGATACGCAGTATTTT CSGRLPGGTDTQYF
TRBJ1-1 14 TRBV2 - - TGTGCCAGCAGTGAAGCGCAGGGGATCACTGAAGCTTTCTTT CASSEAQGITEAFF
TRBJ2-7 14 TRBV14 TRBD1 - TGTGCCAGCAGCGTTGGACAGGGAAGCTACGAGCAGTACTTC CASSVGQGSYEQYF
TRBJ1-2 14 TRBV18 TRBD1 - TGTGCCAGCTCACCCTGGGACAGGGAGCATGGCTACACCTTC CASSPWDREHGYTF
TRBJ2-1 19 TRBV5-1 TRBD2 once TGCGCCAGCAGCTTGGACTCGCGGGGGGCTTTTAACTCCTACAATGAGCAGTTCTTC CASSLDSRGAFNSYNEQFF
TRBJ2-7 13 TRBV6-5 TRBD2 - TGTGCCAGCGGCCTGCGGGGGACCTACGAGCAGTACTTC CASGLRGTYEQYF
TRBJ2-7 14 TRBV15 TRBD2 - TGTGCCACCAGCATCGCGGGGGGCTCCCCTAAGCAGTACTTC CATSIAGGSPKQYF
TRBJ2-5 15 TRBV9 TRBD2 - TGTGCCAGCAGCGTCGGGACTAGCGGGGGGGAGACCCAGTACTTC CASSVGTSGGETQYF
TRBJ2-7 12 TRBV7-9 - - TGTGCCAGCAGCCGGTCAGGCTACGAGCAGTACTTC CASSRSGYEQYF
TRBJ1-1 14 TRBV11-2 - - TGTGCCAGCAGCTTAGCCGGGGATGGCACTGAAGCTTTCTTT CASSLAGDGTEAFF
TRBJ1-1 14 TRBV4-3 - few TGCGCCAGCAGCCAAGAGGAAGGACAGACTGAAGCTTTCTTT CASSQEEGQTEAFF
TRBJ1-6 15 TRBV10-3 - - TGTGCCATCAGTGAAGGCAGGGGCCATAATTCACCCCTCCACTTT CAISEGRGHNSPLHF
TRBJ2-6 15 TRBV11-2 - - TGTGCCAGCAGCTTACCGGGCTCTGGGGCCAACGTCCTGACTTTC CASSLPGSGANVLTF
TRBJ1-6 15 TRBV6-1 - - TGTGCCAGCAGTGGGCGGAGCTCCTATAATTCACCCCTCCACTTT CASSGRSSYNSPLHF
TRBJ1-1 16 TRBV7-3 - - TGTGCCAGCAGCCCCCAACCCAGGGGCGGAGGCACTGAAGCTTTCTTT CASSPQPRGGGTEAFF
TRBJ2-1 14 TRBV9 TRBD2 - TGTGCCAGCAGCGCCCGGGGGGGTTACAATGAGCAGTTCTTC CASSARGGYNEQFF
TRBJ2-7 11 TRBV11-2 - - TGTGCCAGCGGGAGATTCCACGAGCAGTACTTC CASGRFHEQYF
TRBJ1-2 12 TRBV6-5 - - TGTGCCAGCAGTTACTCAACGGGAGGCTACACCTTC CASSYSTGGYTF
TRBJ1-2 13 TRBV10-2 - - TGCGCCAGGAAGTGCATAGTGATCTATGGCTACACCTTC CARKCIVIYGYTF
TRBJ2-7 15 TRBV7-6 - - TGTGCCAGCAGCTTAATAGGCAGGGAGGACTACGAGCAGTACTTC CASSLIGREDYEQYF
TRBJ1-2 12 TRBV4-1 - few TGCGCCAGCTCACGTGTCGGTTATGGCTACACCTTC CASSRVGYGYTF
TRBJ2-7 15 TRBV7-3 TRBD2 - TGTGCCAGCAGCTTAACTAGCGGGGGTTCCTACGAGCAGTACTTC CASSLTSGGSYEQYF
TRBJ1-1 14 TRBV4-1 TRBD1 - TGCGCCAGCAGCCACGACAGGGGAAACACTGAAGCCTTCTTT CASSHDRGNTEAFF
TRBJ2-1 12 TRBV19 - - TGTGCCAGTAGTGCCAATAGCATTGAGCAGTTCTTC CASSANSIEQFF
TRBJ2-2 16 TRBV2 - - TGTGCCAGCAGTGAATGGGGGGCGGGGGTCACCGGGGAGCTGTTTTTT CASSEWGAGVTGELFF
TRBJ1-1 14 TRBV7-6 - once TGTGCCAGCAGCTTCTCAGGGTGGGACACTGAAGCTTTCTTT CASSFSGWDTEAFF
TRBJ1-6 15 TRBV7-2 - - TGTGCCAGCAGCTTAGCGCATGACTTTAGTTCACCCCTCCACTTT CASSLAHDFSSPLHF
TRBJ2-5 15 TRBV19 TRBD2 - TGTGCCAGTAGTGCTCGGACTAGCTGGAGGGAGACCCAGTACTTC CASSARTSWRETQYF
TRBJ2-7 19 TRBV5-3 TRBD1 - TGTGCCAGAAGCTTGGCCCCCCCCCGCCGGGACAGGAGAATCTACGAGCAGTACTTC CARSLAPPRRDRRIYEQYF
TRBJ1-1 17 TRBV19 TRBD1 - TGTGCCAGTAGTGTCGGACAGGGGATCGTAGAGAGCACTGAAGCTTTCTTT CASSVGQGIVESTEAFF
TRBJ2-3 15 TRBV28 - - TGTGCCAGCAGTTTAGGGGGGGCTGTCACAGATACGCAGTATTTT CASSLGGAVTDTQYF
TRBJ2-6 15 TRBV9 - many TGTGCCAGCAGCGTAGGCTATTCTGGGGCCAACGTCCTGACTTTC CASSVGYSGANVLTF
TRBJ2-7 15 TRBV27 - - TGTGCCAGCAGTTTATACCCGAGGGGGGGCAGCGAGCAGTACTTC CASSLYPRGGSEQYF
TRBJ2-3 19 TRBV5-8 - - TGTGCCAGCCCCAATGGACCGGGACAACCTCCGGAGAAGACAGATACGCAGTATTTT CASPNGPGQPPEKTDTQYF
TRBJ1-1 13 TRBV29-1 - - TGCAGCGCCACTGAACTCCTGGACACTGAAGCTTTCTTT CSATELLDTEAFF
TRBJ1-6 15 TRBV7-2 TRBD1 - TGTGCCAGCAGCTTAACAGGGGGCGCAAGTTCACCCCTCCACTTT CASSLTGGASSPLHF
TRBJ1-2 12 TRBV11-2 - - TGTGCCAGCAGCTTAGAAGGGGATGGCTACACCTTC CASSLEGDGYTF
TRBJ1-2 15 TRBV7-2 - few TGTGCCAGCAGCTTCCCGCCGGGACATGGAGAGTACTACACCTTC CASSFPPGHGEYYTF
TRBJ1-6 16 TRBV19 TRBD1 - TGTGCCAGTAGTATACAGGGGGGTTCGTTGTATTCACCCCTCCACTTT CASSIQGGSLYSPLHF
TRBJ2-3 17 TRBV19 TRBD2 - TGTGCCAGTAGTATAGTTTCCGGGCTAGCGGGCACAGATACGCAGTATTTT CASSIVSGLAGTDTQYF
TRBJ2-3 17 TRBV15 - - TGTGCCACCAGCAGGTCGGTCACCACCCCGAGCACAGATACGCAGTATTTT CATSRSVTTPSTDTQYF
TRBJ2-1 14 TRBV2 - - TGTGCCAGCAGGTACAGCCACTCCTACAATGAGCAGTTCTTC CASRYSHSYNEQFF
TRBJ1-2 15 TRBV4-3 - - TGCGCCAGCAGCCAGGACTACAGGATTAACTATGGCTACACCTTC CASSQDYRINYGYTF
TRBJ1-1 15 TRBV6-1 - - TGTGCCAGCAGTGAACAGGCAGGGGAAAACACTGAAGCTTTCTTT CASSEQAGENTEAFF